The entry below describes one TCR beta chain. Only a few counts were recorded for this clonotype. It has no known antigen specificity. No qualities accompany the bases; no much larger clone lies one base away. This entry comes from a study of T cells after yellow fever vaccination (dated by TCRdb to the late 2010s). At the level of the whole study: Libraries from fractions with low cell numbers were prepared with the SMART-Seq v4 Ultra Low Input RNA kit. To follow T-cell clones before and after primary and booster YFV17D yellow fever vaccination, bulk TCR alpha and beta repertoires were sequenced over time. The cohort comprised two healthy male donors, one aged 18 to 29 and one aged 30 to 40 years. Blood was collected at multiple timepoints before and after primary and secondary immunization, and bulk PBMC replicates and cell subsets were isolated. The research as a whole found: Because only a couple of donors were included in the study, the extent to which the findings can be generalized is limited. The secondary T-cell response was weaker than the primary response but faster, peaking on day 5 instead of day 15. Because abundant contaminating clonotypes from the bulk population could be contained in FACS-sorted repertoires, computational filtering was required. A small share of clonotypes occurred in both CD4 and CD8 compartments, likely arising from convergent recombination. Most clones expanded after primary vaccination (96% of CD4 and 70% to 90% of CD8) were re-detected after the booster, suggesting that broad memory maintenance occurred.

Synthesis of TCR cDNA relied on 5'RACE template switching, a step that introduced a universal primer site along with unique molecular identifiers. Priming for cDNA synthesis came from both the TCR alpha and TCR beta constant segments. Library amplification used two PCR steps, and the second PCR step added sample barcodes and sequencing adapters. Libraries were sequenced on Illumina HiSeq 2500 (2x100 bp) or NovaSeq (2x150 bp). As for the authors' bioinformatics: MIGEC handled demultiplexing of reads and collapsing into UMI consensus sequences, while MiXCR performed V(D)J alignment. Clonotypes responding to the vaccine were identified with edgeR on replicate PBMC samples, with the criteria of FDR below 0.01 and a log2 fold change above 5 up to day 15. CD4 or CD8 identity was assigned to each bulk clonotype according to whether the clonotype was present at higher abundance in the sequenced CD4 repertoire or the sequenced CD8 repertoire. TCRdb reworked the public reads: Q25 trimming with fastp, MiXCR clone assembly, productive beta chains retained. Rows with a matching CDR3 protein are joined into one entry that keeps the most common DNA and genes. None of the V and J calls come from the authors' own analysis; TCRdb made them. This sample is represented by under 400,000 distinct CDR3 sequences; 11% of them were singletons. The ten largest clones represent less than 20% of the sample.

The CDR3 goes from the cysteine to the phenylalanine over 15 residues. Just the 45-base CDR3 DNA is kept, in frame starting at base 1. From the germline V gene (reference sequence), CDR1 is PRHDT and CDR2 is FYEKMQ. Trimming removed 4 bases from V and 6 bases from J; the gene matches leave 11 bases unexplained. The sample's treatment or condition, from its label and the paper: live attenuated yellow fever vaccine strain. At each blood-draw timepoint, two biological replicates of bulk PBMCs were collected. A standard Ficoll-Paque protocol was used to isolate PBMCs from peripheral blood. RNA was extracted with TriZol from bulk PBMCs, CD4 and CD8 fractions, and dextramer-positive and dextramer-negative fractions.

The sample consisted of PBMCs, taken on the day of the first yellow fever vaccination. The chain employs TRBV13 and TRBJ2-7, with 8 bases aligning to TRBD1. This clonotype was sampled from a man aged 18 to 29 who received the YFV17D yellow fever vaccine. The nucleotide sequence is TGTGCCAGCAGCTATTCGACAGGGGCCCTACGCGAGCAGTACTTC. It is translated as CASSYSTGALREQYF.